This T cell receptor (beta chain) came from a study of pediatric ulcerative colitis. Study context: Most patients had pancolitis, and two had left-sided colitis. Study-level points and caveats: Blood-rectal clonal overlap within each person was significantly higher in ulcerative colitis patients than controls. Rectal pinch biopsies may have included blood-derived T cells, especially in patients with overt colitis.

During colonoscopy, one to two rectal pinch biopsies were collected. Each sample received Survey-level depth of up to 500,000 reads. Assay: immunoSEQ multiplex PCR; the TCRdb copy retains only in-frame clones and omits some. Of approximately 22,000 clones listed, around 64% were seen once; the top ten hold roughly a sixth. Points on this clone: The antigen is unknown.

The origin of this receptor is a boy between 10 and 17 years old with severe ulcerative colitis. Material: gut tissue.

The CDR3: CASSFWANSMSYTF. In DNA form, the CDR3 reads TGTGCCAGCAGTTTCTGGGCGAACTCCATGAGCTACACCTTC. The chain joins TRBV27 to TRBJ1-2; D not resolved. With 3 bases removed from V and 9 bases from J, the gap between germline ends came to 17 bases. Germline V gives CDR1 MNHEY, CDR2 SMNVEV (reference sequence). This CDR3 region has 14 residues.